Listed here are 20 T cell receptor beta chains from one sample, sequenced in a study of graft-versus-host responses after intestinal transplantation. No antigen has been assigned to these receptors. Libraries were prepared by immunoSEQ multiplex PCR; TCRdb keeps only in-frame clonotypes and omits some of them. The sample contains about 93,000 clones, around 93% of which appear only once. The sample here was unstimulated CD8+ T cells sorted from spleen or lymph node cells, taken before intestinal transplant. These receptors came from a human donor who received an intestinal transplant.

The chain carries TRBV4-2 and TRBJ2-7, with 8 bases matching TRBD1. The length of the CDR3 is 14 residues. The trim removed 0 bases at V and 4 bases at J, leaving 2 bases unmatched. Germline assignment: CDR1 LGHNA and CDR2 YNFKEQ. This CDR3 reads CASSQEQGGYEQYF. DNA for the CDR3: TGTGCCAGCAGCCAAGAACAGGGGGGATACGAGCAGTACTTC.

About this clone itself: The sample carries other DNA sequences with the same CDR3. This chain joins TRBV30 and TRBJ1-1; 9 nucleotides line up with TRBD1. This CDR3 is 15 amino acids long. The germline gives CDR1 GTSNPN, CDR2 SVGIG (reference sequence). Losses at the gene ends were 2 bases for V and 0 bases for J; bases not matched to a gene: 4. The CDR3, as DNA: TGTGCCTGGAGTCCCGGGACAGGGATGAACACTGAAGCTTTCTTT. It specifies CAWSPGTGMNTEAFF.

This chain links TRBV11-2 with TRBJ2-7, with TRBD1 as a possible D gene (6 bases). V was clipped by 1 base and J by 7 bases, with 11 bases between them. From germline, CDR1 is SGHAT and CDR2 FQNNGV. The CDR3 extends over 13 amino acids. DNA of the CDR3: TGTGCCAGCAGCTTAGGGGGGCCTAGAGAGCAGTACTTC. Protein sequence: CASSLGGPREQYF.

CDR3 region: CASSLAERGAHNEQFF. The CDR3 DNA reads as TGTGCCAGCAGCTTAGCCGAGCGGGGGGCGCACAATGAGCAGTTCTTC. V and J are TRBV7-9 and TRBJ2-1; 9 nucleotides match TRBD2. Per germline, CDR1 SEHNR and CDR2 FQNEAQ (reference sequence). After removal of 0 bases from V and 5 bases from J, the junction contained 5 bases not matched to a gene. The length of the CDR3 is 16 residues.

The V call is TRBV5-4, the J call TRBJ2-1; TRBD2 matches at 13 bases. CDR1 SGHNT and CDR2 YYREEE come from the germline V gene (reference sequence). CDR3 length equals 15 residues. V dropped 4 bases and J dropped 10; count of bases not matched to a gene: 8. This CDR3 reads CASSPAGTSGMEQFF. The CDR3 DNA reads as TGTGCCAGCAGCCCAGCCGGGACTAGCGGGATGGAGCAGTTCTTC.

Only a few counts were recorded for this clone. The chain joins TRBV5-1 to TRBJ1-4; 10 bases fit TRBD1. Germline CDR1 SGHRS, CDR2 YFSETQ. The CDR3 sequence is 14 residues long. V gave up 4 bases and J gave up 8 bases; unmatched junction bases: 5. CDR3 sequence: CASSPTGGREKLFF. The CDR3 nucleotides are TGCGCCAGCAGCCCGACAGGGGGCAGGGAAAAACTGTTTTTT.

This sequence joins TRBV4-1 and TRBJ2-3; D is unclear. The CDR3 consists of 14 residues. CDR1 and CDR2 from the germline V gene are MGHRA and YSYEKL. V was pared by 0 bases and J by 8 bases, with 12 bases between. CDR3 sequence reads: CASSQESPLPTQYF. CDR3 DNA sequence: TGCGCCAGCAGCCAAGAGTCCCCCCTCCCTACGCAGTATTTT.

This rearrangement joins TRBV4-1 to TRBJ1-4; TRBD1 aligns across 7 bases. The V and J ends lost 2 bases and 0 bases, in that order; junction bases with no gene match: 12. The CDR3 is made up of 19 amino acids. The V gene's germline CDR1 is MGHRA and CDR2 YSYEKL. The CDR3 DNA is TGCGCCAGCAGCCAAAGGGACAGCAAGATCACTGCAACTAATGAAAAACTGTTTTTT. Protein: CASSQRDSKITATNEKLFF.

This clone was observed a single time. V gene TRBV19 combines with J gene TRBJ2-7, with TRBD1 matching 7 bases. V dropped 5 bases and J dropped 4; count of bases not matched to a gene: 5. Germline assignment: CDR1 LNHDA and CDR2 SQIVND (reference sequence). This CDR3 has 13 residues. The CDR3 DNA reads as TGTGCCAGTAGTCCGGGACAGCAGTACGAGCAGTACTTC. The encoded protein is CASSPGQQYEQYF.

The V gene is TRBV29-1, the J gene TRBJ2-7, with 10 bases matching TRBD1. Germline CDR1 and CDR2: SQVTM and ANQGSEA. V lost 0 bases and J lost 3; bases outside the gene matches: 5. CDR3 length equals 15 residues. The CDR3 protein is CSVEDRQGADYEQYF. CDR3 bases: TGCAGCGTTGAAGATCGACAGGGGGCCGACTACGAGCAGTACTTC.

This clone was recorded only once. The chain carries TRBV7-9 and TRBJ2-2; the D is unclear. This CDR3 has 15 amino acids. CDR1 is SEHNR, CDR2 FQNEAQ, per germline (reference sequence). The V end was cut by 4 bases, the J end by 2 bases, with 11 bases between. The CDR3 nucleotides are TGTGCCAGCAGCTCCGCGTCCCATAACACCGGGGAGCTGTTTTTT. This translates into CASSSASHNTGELFF.

The genes are TRBV30 and TRBJ1-1, with a tentative D call TRBD1 (5 bases). The CDR3 has 13 residues. Germline loops: CDR1 GTSNPN, CDR2 SVGIG (reference sequence). Trimming cost V 0 bases and J 4 bases, with 9 bases left between them. This chain's CDR3 is CAWSVWGRTEAFF. DNA of the CDR3: TGTGCCTGGAGTGTATGGGGCCGCACTGAAGCTTTCTTT.

The CDR3, as DNA: TGTGCCAGCAGCAAAAGGGAGGGTTCGGCAGGGTGCCAAGTCGCTCAGCCCCAGCATTTT. It yields the protein CASSKREGSAGCQVAQPQHF. V and J are TRBV21-1 and TRBJ1-5. TRBV21-1 is a pseudogene. This CDR3 spans 20 amino acids.

This chain connects TRBV2 to TRBJ1-5, with 8 bases aligning to TRBD1. The trim removed 4 bases at V and 4 bases at J, leaving 9 bases unmatched. The germline V gene has CDR1 SNHLY and CDR2 FYNNEI. The CDR3 contains 16 residues. The CDR3 is CASSGNRGGLNQPQHF. The CDR3 nucleotides are TGTGCCAGCAGTGGGAACAGGGGGGGCTTAAATCAGCCCCAGCATTTT.

The chain is built from TRBV19 and TRBJ1-2, with D tentatively TRBD1 (6 bases). CDR1 LNHDA and CDR2 SQIVND come from the germline V gene (reference sequence). V was trimmed by 5 bases and J by 7 bases, leaving 23 bases between them. This CDR3 has 16 residues. The CDR3 region is CASSAFGQLDPFGYTF. The DNA of the CDR3 is TGTGCCAGTAGTGCCTTCGGACAGTTAGACCCCTTTGGCTACACCTTC.

This chain connects TRBV19 to TRBJ2-2; D is perhaps TRBD2 (6 bases). Trimming left V 11 bases short and J 1 base short, with 14 bases between. This CDR3 contains 14 residues. Germline values: CDR1 LNHDA, CDR2 SQIVND (reference sequence). The CDR3 nucleotides are TGTGCCTCAGTATGGGGGGTGAACACCGGGGAGCTGTTTTTT. It encodes CASVWGVNTGELFF.

This sequence joins TRBV7-9 and TRBJ2-7; 7 bases align to TRBD1. In germline, CDR1 is SEHNR, CDR2 FQNEAQ (reference sequence). V was pared by 7 bases and J by 0 bases, with 3 bases of the junction left unmatched. This CDR3 contains 13 residues. Here the CDR3 reads CASKQGSSYEQYF. The CDR3, as DNA: TGTGCCAGCAAACAGGGGTCCTCCTACGAGCAGTACTTC.

The chain is built from TRBV19 and TRBJ2-3, with no clear D. The CDR3 runs 17 residues. V lost 9 bases and J lost 2, with 24 bases in between. Germline loops: CDR1 LNHDA, CDR2 SQIVND (reference sequence). DNA of the CDR3: TGTGCCAGCAGTTGGAGTGGTAGTTTTAGCAACACAGATACGCAGTATTTT. It translates to CASSWSGSFSNTDTQYF.

DNA for the CDR3: TGCGCCAGCAGCCAAGGGGCTAGCGCCTCCTACGAGCAGTACTTC. Protein product: CASSQGASASYEQYF. J is TRBJ2-7 and V is TRBV4-1, with D possibly being TRBD2 (6 bases). The CDR3 is made up of 15 amino acids. With 1 base removed from V and 0 bases from J, the gap between germline ends came to 10 bases. Germline-derived CDR1 and CDR2 are MGHRA and YSYEKL.

V gene TRBV13 combines with J gene TRBJ1-2; D is perhaps TRBD1 (5 bases). V lost 5 bases, J lost 5 bases, and 18 bases lay in between. The CDR3 extends over 15 amino acids. The germline CDR1 and CDR2 sequences are PRHDT and FYEKMQ (reference sequence). CDR3 protein: CASSPGRGMKYGYTF. The CDR3 nucleotides read TGTGCCAGCAGCCCGGGGCGGGGGATGAAGTATGGCTACACCTTC.